This note documents a single T cell receptor beta chain sequence. What it binds is unknown. The data were produced by immunoSEQ multiplex PCR, yet TCRdb's version contains in-frame clones alone and is incomplete. The sample shows over 15,000 clones, about nine tenths of them seen only once. The germline gives CDR1 SGHNT, CDR2 YYREEE (reference sequence). V lost 4 bases and J lost 2, with 14 bases in between. This CDR3 contains 15 residues. This entry belongs to a study of PD-L1 blockade in urothelial cancer. The wider study: Patients went on atezolizumab at some point between 2012 and 2014, receiving 1,200 mg intravenously every 3 weeks. Across blood samples, T cells had a median count of around 140,000. Overall study findings and caveats: Lower pretreatment blood TCR clonality, under the median, predicted better survival, researchers reported.

Each patient supplied 1 to 8 pretreatment and on-treatment samples. The TCR sequence derives from a man aged 45-60 years with urothelial cancer. The genes are TRBV5-4 and TRBJ2-3; D perhaps matches TRBD2 (5 bases). The material sequenced was PBMCs, taken around atezolizumab (anti-PD-L1) treatment. CDR3 region: CASSRGPNPTDTQYF. CDR3 coding DNA: TGTGCCAGCAGCCGAGGGCCAAACCCCACAGATACGCAGTATTTT.